This T cell receptor (beta chain) originates from a study of cytomegalovirus exposure and HLA in healthy donors. The primer mix had 60 Vbeta and 13 Jbeta primers. The data were produced by immunoSEQ multiplex PCR, yet TCRdb's version contains in-frame clones alone and is incomplete. The data contain roughly 43,000 clones, 64% of them seen just once; the ten biggest clones take up roughly 9.3%. The germline V gene has CDR1 SGHRS and CDR2 YFSETQ. The CDR3 is 12 residues long. V was trimmed by 0 bases and J by 13 bases, leaving 13 bases between them. The TCR was taken from a human donor in good health. Input material: PBMCs. V and J are TRBV5-1 and TRBJ1-2, with a tentative D call TRBD1 (6 bases). Here the CDR3 reads CASSLEDSLVTF. As DNA, the CDR3 is TGCGCCAGCAGCTTGGAGGACAGCCTAGTCACCTTC.